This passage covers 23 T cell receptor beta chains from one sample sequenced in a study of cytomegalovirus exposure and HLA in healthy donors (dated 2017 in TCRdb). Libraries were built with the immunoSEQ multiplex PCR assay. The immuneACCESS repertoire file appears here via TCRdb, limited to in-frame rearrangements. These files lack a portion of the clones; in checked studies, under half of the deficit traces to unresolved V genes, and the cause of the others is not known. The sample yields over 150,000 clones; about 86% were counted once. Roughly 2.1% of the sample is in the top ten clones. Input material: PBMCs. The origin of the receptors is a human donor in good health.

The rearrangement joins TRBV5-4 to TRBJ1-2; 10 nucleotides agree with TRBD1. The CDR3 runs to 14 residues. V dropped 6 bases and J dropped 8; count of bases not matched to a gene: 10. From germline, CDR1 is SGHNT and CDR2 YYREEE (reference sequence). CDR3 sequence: CASNHPGQGSGYTF. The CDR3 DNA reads TGTGCCAGCAACCACCCGGGACAGGGGAGCGGCTACACCTTC.

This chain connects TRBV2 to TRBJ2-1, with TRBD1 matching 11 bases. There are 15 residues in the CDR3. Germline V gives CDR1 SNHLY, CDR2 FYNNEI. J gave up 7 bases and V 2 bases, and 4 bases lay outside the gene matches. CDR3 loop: CASSEKGQGGNEQFF. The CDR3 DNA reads TGTGCCAGCAGTGAAAAGGGACAGGGGGGGAATGAGCAGTTCTTC.

CDR3 nucleotides: TGTGCCAGCAGCATCTTAGCGGGAGGGAAAGAGACCCAGTACTTC. Protein: CASSILAGGKETQYF. This chain joins TRBV9 and TRBJ2-5, with 11 bases identical to TRBD2. The CDR3 length is 15 residues. The V and J ends lost 4 bases and 3 bases, in that order; junction bases with no gene match: 5. Germline lookup yields CDR1 SGDLS and CDR2 YYNGEE. The full variable domain, completed using reference TRBV9 and TRBJ2-5, is DSGVTQTPKHLITATGQRVTLRCSPRSGDLSVYWYQQSLDQGLQFLIQYYNGEERAKGNILERFSAQQFPDLHSELNLSSLELGDSALYFCASSILAGGKETQYFGPGTRLLVL.

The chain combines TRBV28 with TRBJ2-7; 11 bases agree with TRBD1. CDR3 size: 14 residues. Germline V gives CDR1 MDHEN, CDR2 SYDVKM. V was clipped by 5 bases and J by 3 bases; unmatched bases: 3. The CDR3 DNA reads TGTGCCAGCAGTCCCGGGACAGGGGGCTACGAGCAGTACTTC. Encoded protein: CASSPGTGGYEQYF.

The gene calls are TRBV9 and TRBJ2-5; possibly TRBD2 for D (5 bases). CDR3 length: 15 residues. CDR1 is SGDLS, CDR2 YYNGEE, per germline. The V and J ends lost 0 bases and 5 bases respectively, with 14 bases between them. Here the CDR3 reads CASSVAGREGETQYF. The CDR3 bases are TGTGCCAGCAGCGTAGCGGGTCGGGAAGGGGAGACCCAGTACTTC.

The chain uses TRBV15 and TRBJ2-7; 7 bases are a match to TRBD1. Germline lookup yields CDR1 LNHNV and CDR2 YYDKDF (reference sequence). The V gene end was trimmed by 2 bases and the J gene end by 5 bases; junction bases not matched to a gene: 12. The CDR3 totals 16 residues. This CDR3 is CATSRRTGTVSHEQYF. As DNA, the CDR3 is TGTGCCACCAGCAGACGTACCGGGACAGTTTCCCACGAGCAGTACTTC.

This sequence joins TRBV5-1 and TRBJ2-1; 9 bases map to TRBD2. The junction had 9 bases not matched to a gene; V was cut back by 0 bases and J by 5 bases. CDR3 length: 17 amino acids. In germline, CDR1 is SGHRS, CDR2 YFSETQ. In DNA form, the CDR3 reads TGCGCCAGCAGCTTGGGTCAGACTAGCGGTGGGGACAATGAGCAGTTCTTC. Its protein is CASSLGQTSGGDNEQFF. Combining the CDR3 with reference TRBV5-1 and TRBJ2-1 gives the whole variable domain KAGVTQTPRYLIKTRGQQVTLSCSPISGHRSVSWYQQTPGQGLQFLFEYFSETQRNKGNFPGRFSGRQFSNSRSEMNVSTLELGDSALYLCASSLGQTSGGDNEQFFGPGTRLTVL.

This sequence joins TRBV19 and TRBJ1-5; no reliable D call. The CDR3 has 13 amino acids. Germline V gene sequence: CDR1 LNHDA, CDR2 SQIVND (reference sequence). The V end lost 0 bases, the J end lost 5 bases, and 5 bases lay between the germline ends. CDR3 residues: CASSIDRDQPQHF. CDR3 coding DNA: TGTGCCAGTAGTATAGACCGTGATCAGCCCCAGCATTTT.

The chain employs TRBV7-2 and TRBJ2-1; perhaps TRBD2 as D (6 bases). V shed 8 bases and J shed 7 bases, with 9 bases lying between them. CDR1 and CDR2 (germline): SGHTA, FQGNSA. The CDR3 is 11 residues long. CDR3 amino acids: CASRGRNEQFF. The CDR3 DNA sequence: TGTGCCAGCCGGGGGAGGAATGAGCAGTTCTTC. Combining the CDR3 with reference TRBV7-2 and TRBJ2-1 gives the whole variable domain GAGVSQSPSNKVTEKGKDVELRCDPISGHTALYWYRQSLGQGLEFLIYFQGNSAPDKSGLPSDRFSAERTGGSVSTLTIQRTQQEDSAVYLCASRGRNEQFFGPGTRLTVL.

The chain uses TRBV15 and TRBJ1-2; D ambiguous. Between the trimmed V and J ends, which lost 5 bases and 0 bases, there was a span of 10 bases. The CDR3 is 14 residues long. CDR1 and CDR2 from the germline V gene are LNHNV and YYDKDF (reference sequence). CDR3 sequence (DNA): TGTGCCACCAGCGCACGGGTGACTAACTATGGCTACACCTTC. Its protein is CATSARVTNYGYTF.

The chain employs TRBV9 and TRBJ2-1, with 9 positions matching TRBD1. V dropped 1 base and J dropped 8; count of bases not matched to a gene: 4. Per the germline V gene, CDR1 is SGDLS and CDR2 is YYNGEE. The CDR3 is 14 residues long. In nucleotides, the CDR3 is TGTGCCAGCAGCGTACGGGACAGGGTCCATGAGCAGTTCTTC. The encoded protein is CASSVRDRVHEQFF.

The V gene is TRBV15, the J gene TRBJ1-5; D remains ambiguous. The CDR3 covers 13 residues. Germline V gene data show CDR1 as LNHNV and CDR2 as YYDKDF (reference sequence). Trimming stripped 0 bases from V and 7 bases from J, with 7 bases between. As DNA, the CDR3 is TGTGCCACCAGCAGAGATTCCTACCAGCCCCAGCATTTT. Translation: CATSRDSYQPQHF.

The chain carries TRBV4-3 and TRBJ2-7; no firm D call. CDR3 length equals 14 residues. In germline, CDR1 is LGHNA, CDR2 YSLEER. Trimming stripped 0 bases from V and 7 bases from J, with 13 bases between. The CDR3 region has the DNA TGCGCCAGCAGCCAAGATTCGGCGGTCCGGGAGCAGTACTTC. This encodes CASSQDSAVREQYF.

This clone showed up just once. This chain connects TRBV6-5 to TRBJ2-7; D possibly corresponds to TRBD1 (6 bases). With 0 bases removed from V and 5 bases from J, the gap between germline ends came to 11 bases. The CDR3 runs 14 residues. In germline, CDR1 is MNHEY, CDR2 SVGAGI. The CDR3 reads CASSYSISGDEQYF. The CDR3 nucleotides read TGTGCCAGCAGTTACTCGATCTCAGGGGACGAGCAGTACTTC.

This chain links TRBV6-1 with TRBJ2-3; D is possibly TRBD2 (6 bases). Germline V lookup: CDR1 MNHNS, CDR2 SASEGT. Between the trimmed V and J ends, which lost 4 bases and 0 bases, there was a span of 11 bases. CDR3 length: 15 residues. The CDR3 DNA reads TGTGCCAGCAGTGGGGGACGGGGGAGCACAGATACGCAGTATTTT. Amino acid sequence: CASSGGRGSTDTQYF.

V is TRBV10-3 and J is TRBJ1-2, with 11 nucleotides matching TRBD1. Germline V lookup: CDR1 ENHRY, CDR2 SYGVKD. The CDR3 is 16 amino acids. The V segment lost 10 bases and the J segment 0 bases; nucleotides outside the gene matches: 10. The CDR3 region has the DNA TGTGCCAGCGGGACAGGGGGAACATCAGCTAACTATGGCTACACCTTC. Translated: CASGTGGTSANYGYTF.

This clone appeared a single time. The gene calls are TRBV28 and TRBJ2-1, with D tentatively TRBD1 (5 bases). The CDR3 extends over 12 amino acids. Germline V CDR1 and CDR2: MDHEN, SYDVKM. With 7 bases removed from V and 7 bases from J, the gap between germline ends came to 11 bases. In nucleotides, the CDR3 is TGTGCCAGCATCGGGTCAGGGAATGAGCAGTTCTTC. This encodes CASIGSGNEQFF.

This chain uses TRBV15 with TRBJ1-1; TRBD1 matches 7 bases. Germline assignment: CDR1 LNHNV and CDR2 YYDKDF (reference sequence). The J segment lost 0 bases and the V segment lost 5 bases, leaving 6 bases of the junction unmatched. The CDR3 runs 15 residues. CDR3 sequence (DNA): TGTGCCACCAGCGTTGACAGGGAATTGAACACTGAAGCTTTCTTT. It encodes CATSVDRELNTEAFF.

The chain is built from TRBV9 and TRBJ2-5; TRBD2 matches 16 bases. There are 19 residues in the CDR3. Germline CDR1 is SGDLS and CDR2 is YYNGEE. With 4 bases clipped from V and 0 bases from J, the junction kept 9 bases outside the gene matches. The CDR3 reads CASSIGTSGGGSYQETQYF. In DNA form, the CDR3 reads TGTGCCAGCAGCATCGGGACTAGCGGGGGGGGCTCCTACCAAGAGACCCAGTACTTC.

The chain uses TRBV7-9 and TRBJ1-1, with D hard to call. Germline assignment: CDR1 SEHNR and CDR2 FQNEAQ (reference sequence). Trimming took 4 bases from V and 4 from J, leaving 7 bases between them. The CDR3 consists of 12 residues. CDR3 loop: CASSWASTEAFF. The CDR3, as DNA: TGTGCCAGCAGCTGGGCGAGCACTGAAGCTTTCTTT.

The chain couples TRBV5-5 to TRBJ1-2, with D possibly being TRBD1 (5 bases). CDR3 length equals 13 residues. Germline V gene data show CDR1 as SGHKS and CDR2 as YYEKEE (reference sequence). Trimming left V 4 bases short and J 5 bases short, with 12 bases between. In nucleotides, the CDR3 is TGTGCCAGCAGCCCAGAGCCAGGGTATGGCTACACCTTC. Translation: CASSPEPGYGYTF.

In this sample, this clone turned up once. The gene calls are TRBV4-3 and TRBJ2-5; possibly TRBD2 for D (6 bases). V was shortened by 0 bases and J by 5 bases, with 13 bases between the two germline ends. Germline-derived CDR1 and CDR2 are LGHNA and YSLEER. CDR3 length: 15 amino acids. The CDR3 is CASSQDFPGSETQYF. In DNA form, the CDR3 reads TGCGCCAGCAGCCAAGATTTTCCCGGGAGCGAGACCCAGTACTTC.

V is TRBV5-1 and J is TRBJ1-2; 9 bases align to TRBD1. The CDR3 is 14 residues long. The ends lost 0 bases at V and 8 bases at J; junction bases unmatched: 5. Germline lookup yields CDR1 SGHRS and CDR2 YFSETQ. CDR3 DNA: TGCGCCAGCAGCTTGGAGGGACAGGGTTACGGCTACACCTTC. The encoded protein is CASSLEGQGYGYTF.